The rows below give T cell receptor beta chains drawn from one sample of a study of beta chain features in type 1 diabetes. The assay was immunoSEQ multiplex PCR, and TCRdb's table has in-frame clones only and misses some. The repertoire holds under 300,000 clones, with around 16% as singletons. The specimen was naive CD4+ T cells from blood. The receptors come from a man aged 30-40 years with type 1 diabetes. Both conserved end residues are part of each CDR3. Fields, in order: J gene, V gene, clone size, D gene, CDR3 protein, CDR3 DNA. A D gene is named only where the DNA matches it firmly. A row's size may be missing; if present it is once, few, many or a size class.

j_gene: TRBJ2-4; v_gene: TRBV7-9; abundance: -; d_gene: -; CDR3aa: CASSVSSGNIQYF; CDR3nt: TGTGCCAGCAGCGTTTCGTCGGGGAACATTCAGTACTTC
j_gene: TRBJ2-2; v_gene: TRBV29-1; abundance: -; d_gene: -; CDR3aa: CSVGRTENTGELFF; CDR3nt: TGCAGCGTTGGCCGGACTGAAAACACCGGGGAGCTGTTTTTT
j_gene: TRBJ2-4; v_gene: TRBV7-9; abundance: -; d_gene: -; CDR3aa: CASVLDSFLIF; CDR3nt: TGTGCCAGCGTACTGGACAGCTTCCTCATTTTC
j_gene: TRBJ2-3; v_gene: TRBV5-1; abundance: -; d_gene: -; CDR3aa: CASSYRTVTDTQYF; CDR3nt: TGCGCCAGCAGCTATAGGACAGTCACAGATACGCAGTATTTT
j_gene: TRBJ2-1; v_gene: TRBV7-2; abundance: few; d_gene: -; CDR3aa: CASILYNEQFF; CDR3nt: TGTGCCAGCATCCTCTACAATGAGCAGTTCTTC
j_gene: TRBJ2-3; v_gene: TRBV4-1; abundance: -; d_gene: -; CDR3aa: CASSTSPSDTQYF; CDR3nt: TGCGCCAGCAGCACTAGTCCTTCAGATACGCAGTATTTT
j_gene: TRBJ2-5; v_gene: TRBV7-3; abundance: -; d_gene: -; CDR3aa: CASSRGSQETQYF; CDR3nt: TGTGCCAGCAGCCGGGGCAGCCAAGAGACCCAGTACTTC
j_gene: TRBJ2-1; v_gene: TRBV7-8; abundance: few; d_gene: -; CDR3aa: CASSSVGLTVQFF; CDR3nt: TGTGCCAGCAGCTCCGTCGGACTAACCGTGCAGTTCTTC
j_gene: TRBJ2-5; v_gene: TRBV19; abundance: -; d_gene: -; CDR3aa: CASSTNRVETQYF; CDR3nt: TGTGCCAGTAGTACTAACCGGGTGGAGACCCAGTACTTC
j_gene: TRBJ2-5; v_gene: TRBV11-2; abundance: -; d_gene: -; CDR3aa: CASSPAALETQYF; CDR3nt: TGTGCCAGCTCTCCAGCGGCTCTGGAGACCCAGTACTTC
j_gene: TRBJ1-2; v_gene: TRBV30; abundance: few; d_gene: -; CDR3aa: CAWSVEPPGYGYTF; CDR3nt: TGTGCCTGGAGTGTCGAACCTCCAGGCTATGGCTACACCTTC
j_gene: TRBJ2-5; v_gene: TRBV7-2; abundance: few; d_gene: -; CDR3aa: CASSARQADRQETQYF; CDR3nt: TGTGCCAGCAGCGCCAGACAGGCGGACCGCCAAGAGACCCAGTACTTC
j_gene: TRBJ2-3; v_gene: TRBV4-3; abundance: few; d_gene: TRBD2; CDR3aa: CASSRSSGSTDTQYF; CDR3nt: TGCGCCAGCAGCCGCTCTAGCGGGAGTACAGATACGCAGTATTTT